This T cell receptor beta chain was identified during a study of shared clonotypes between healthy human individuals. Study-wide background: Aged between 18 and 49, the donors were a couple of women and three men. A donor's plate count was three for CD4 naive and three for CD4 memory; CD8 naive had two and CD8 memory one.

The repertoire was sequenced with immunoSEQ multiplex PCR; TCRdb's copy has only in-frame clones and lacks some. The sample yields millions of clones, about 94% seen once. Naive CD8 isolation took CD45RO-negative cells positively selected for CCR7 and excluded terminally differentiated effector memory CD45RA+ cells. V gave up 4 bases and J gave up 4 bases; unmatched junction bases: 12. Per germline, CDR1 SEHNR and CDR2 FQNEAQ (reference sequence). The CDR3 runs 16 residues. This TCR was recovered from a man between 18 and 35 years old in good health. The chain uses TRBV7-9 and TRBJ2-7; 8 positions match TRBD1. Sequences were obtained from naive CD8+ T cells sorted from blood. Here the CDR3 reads CASSSLKTDRGYEQYF. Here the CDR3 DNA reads TGTGCCAGCAGCTCCCTAAAGACAGACAGGGGTTACGAGCAGTACTTC.